This entry describes one T cell receptor beta chain. Donors each provided ten milliliters of peripheral blood. This sample was taken from a study of blood T cells in healthy people across ages. V was clipped by 0 bases and J by 3 bases; unmatched bases: 5. Germline loops: CDR1 MNHEY, CDR2 SMNVEV (reference sequence). CDR3 length equals 16 residues. The authors ran a second PCR of about 7 to 11 cycles using a sample-barcoded 5' primer and a J-beta primer mix. TCRdb re-analysed the 5' RACE reads in MiXCR, keeping a single row per CDR3 protein. The sample lists about 1 million distinct CDR3 sequences, under 45% occurring once.

Sequenced material: blood. V usage is TRBV27 and J usage is TRBJ2-7, with TRBD2 matching 10 bases. This sequence originates from an older woman in good health. CDR3 nucleotide sequence: TGTGCCAGCAGTTTATCTAGCGGGAGGCTACTCTACGAGCAGTACTTC. It is translated as CASSLSSGRLLYEQYF.